This record concerns one TCR beta chain sequence. The V end lost 1 base, the J end lost 4 bases, and 14 bases lay between the germline ends. In germline, CDR1 is SGHRS, CDR2 YFSETQ. CDR3 length: 15 residues. The sample comes from a study of cytomegalovirus exposure and HLA in healthy donors. For the study at large: Earlier, 100 million to 120 million unique TCR beta sequences were recovered from around 190 million T cells by an analysis.

It was with 60 Vbeta and 13 Jbeta primers that the PCR ran. Clones were read by immunoSEQ multiplex PCR, and TCRdb kept only the in-frame ones, dropping some. In the table there are 150,000 to 200,000 clones, under 80% of which are singletons. The specimen was PBMCs. The TCR sequence derives from a woman aged 45 to 65 in good health and CMV-seropositive. The chain is built from TRBV5-1 and TRBJ1-1; D is perhaps TRBD1 (6 bases). The CDR3 is CASSLQAGAITEAFF. The CDR3 DNA follows: TGCGCCAGCAGCTTGCAGGCAGGGGCGATCACTGAAGCTTTCTTT.